The source of this T cell receptor beta chain is a study of cytomegalovirus exposure and HLA in healthy donors. Overall study findings and caveats: The authors later found HLA-associated TCR beta chains more clonally expanded than equally common others. Reports indicated that the classifier achieved high specificity and sensitivity in diagnosing cytomegalovirus status.

This clone was picked up a small number of times. Its target is not known. Primers: 60 Vbeta forward and 13 Jbeta reverse. Original methodology: Later, 75 million to 100 million unique TCR beta chains were counted in an analysis, and roughly 10 million of them were shared. Repertoires were generated with immunoSEQ multiplex PCR, while TCRdb's copy carries only in-frame clones and drops some. V, J and clone size are taken as reported in that table, and D and trimming were inferred from the DNA itself. The sample lists approximately 150,000 clones; around 82% were seen once. Specimen: PBMCs. This TCR derives from a man aged 18 to 35 in good health and CMV-seropositive.

The CDR3, as DNA: TGTGCCAGCAGTGTGGCAGGGGGCACTGAAGCTTTCTTT. This sequence encodes CASSVAGGTEAFF. The rearrangement links TRBV25-1 to TRBJ1-1; 7 bases fit TRBD1. The CDR3 is 13 residues long. Per germline, CDR1 MGHDK and CDR2 SYGVNS. V dropped 4 bases and J dropped 4; count of bases not matched to a gene: 3.